This T cell receptor (beta chain) appears in the sequencing data of a study of T-cell memory formation after mild COVID-19. The study's findings and limits: Contracting clones localized mainly to CM and EM when CD4+ and mainly to EMRA when CD8+. Researchers found some responding clones in pre-infection memory, a sign that cross-reactive memory joined. Clones that shrank (day 15 to 85) were balanced CD4/CD8, whereas later expanders leaned CD4+.

5'RACE with constant-segment primers built TCRalpha and TCRbeta cDNA libraries with UMIs. TCRdb analysed the 5' RACE reads with MiXCR anew, one entry per CDR3 protein. Counted here are under 300,000 distinct CDR3 sequences, roughly 10% occurring once; the ten biggest clones make up 20% to 25%. This clonotype has at least ten counts. The antigen is unknown. J gave up 6 bases and V 5 bases, and 9 bases lay outside the gene matches. CDR1 is MNHEY, CDR2 SVGEGT, per germline. CDR3 length: 15 residues. This chain links TRBV6-2 or TRBV6-3 with TRBJ1-5; 8 nucleotides align to TRBD1. Sequencing was carried out using PBMCs or a T cell subset sorted from them (not recorded which). The origin of this receptor is a man aged 18 to 30 who had mild COVID-19 (a few samples of this study predate the infection). Cell type and time point are not known. The CDR3 sequence: CASSRGGQGSQPQHF. The CDR3 nucleotides are TGTGCCAGCAGTCGCGGAGGACAGGGAAGTCAGCCCCAGCATTTT.